This T cell receptor beta chain was obtained from a study of Ad26.COV2.S vaccination and SARS-CoV-2 variants (dated by TCRdb to the early 2020s). Regarding the study in general: Vaccine-arm donors came from COV1001, a multicentre, randomized, double-blind, placebo-controlled phase I-IIa trial of Ad26.COV2.S in healthy adults. The specificity and breadth of SARS-CoV-2-reactive T cell receptors after Ad26.COV2.S vaccination were assessed by TCRbeta repertoire sequencing. The TCR-sequenced set comprised around 30 samples: approximately 20 Ad26.COV2.S vaccine recipients, 5 placebo recipients and 8 SARS-CoV-2 convalescent individuals. Trial participants were randomized into five groups of five: low-dose or high-dose Ad26.COV2.S given once or twice, or placebo on both occasions. Dosing of Ad26.COV2.S was intramuscular, at either 5x10^10 or 1x10^11 viral particles, delivered as one shot or as two shots spaced 56 days apart. Investigators did not know the trial group allocation while performing experiments and assessing outcomes. The research as a whole found: Comparable non-spike TCR breadth was observed between vaccine and placebo recipients, consistent with only spike being contained in the vaccine. Substantial breadth of spike-specific CD8+ and CD4+ T cell responses was reported after vaccination. Higher spike-specific TCR breadth was observed in Ad26.COV2.S recipients than in placebo recipients (P = 0.0014). The authors noted that the TCR breadth and depth analyses may have underestimated total T cell responses. The study was not powered to compare responses between vaccine doses or regimens.

The immunoSEQ Assay was the method used to sequence TCRbeta CDR3 regions. After extraction, genomic DNA underwent amplification by bias-controlled multiplex PCR, followed by high-throughput sequencing. As for the authors' bioinformatics: To quantify the absolute abundance of every unique TCRbeta CDR3 region, sequences were collapsed and filtered. Usable DNA was measured by amplifying reference genes present in all nucleated cells, and TCRbeta template counts were normalized to that usable DNA to estimate T cell fraction. Repertoire TCRs were annotated as SARS-CoV-2-specific when V gene, CDR3 amino acid sequence and J gene were exactly matched to a known reactive TCR set. The reference SARS-CoV-2 TCR set came from MIRA and was filtered for enrichment in COVID-19-positive ImmuneCODE repertoires, removing public or cross-reactive TCRs. Using the MIRA antigens, annotated TCRs were further analysed by specific ORF or by position within an ORF. Breadth was defined as the number of annotated unique rearrangements divided by the total number of unique productive rearrangements, and depth was defined as the summed frequency of the annotated unique rearrangements. Group comparisons of TCR breadth used two-sided Wilcoxon rank-sum tests. Not all clones reach the TCRdb copy of this immuneACCESS table, which keeps in-frame sequences only. Checked studies attribute under half of the gap to unresolved V genes and leave the rest unexplained. The DNA was the basis for D and trimming; V, J and clone size are from that table. This sample holds about 350,000 clones; 80% to 90% were observed only once. About 3.5% of the sample rests with the top ten.

In regard to this clone: Its antigen is not yet known. The input lacks base qualities; no much larger clone sits a single base away.

What this sample's treatment or condition label stands for: around 19 received Ad26.COV2.S at low or high dose, single or two shots; 5 received placebo; per-sample allocation not given. For vaccine and placebo recipients, repertoires were sequenced using samples collected on day 63 after the first injection. Cohort 1b enrolled roughly 25 adults aged 18-55 years at a single site in Boston, USA, between 29 July and 7 August 2020. Ad26.COV2.S was a replication-incompetent adenovirus type 26 vector that expressed a prefusion-stabilized SARS-CoV-2 spike protein derived from the original Wuhan strain. From the cysteine up to the phenylalanine, the CDR3 has a length of 14 residues. Just the 42-base CDR3 DNA is kept, in frame starting at base 1. The germline V and J ends show losses of 1 base and 4 bases respectively, and no gene match explains 0 bases of the junction. In the germline V gene, CDR1 corresponds to KGHDR and CDR2 to SFDVKD.

The sample consisted of peripheral blood, taken in a trial of Ad26.COV2.S vaccine versus placebo. The sequence was collected from a person between 18 and 60 years old who received the Ad26.COV2.S COVID-19 vaccine or a placebo. The sequence links TRBV24-1 to TRBJ2-3; 8 central nucleotides agree with TRBD1. Here is the DNA: TGTGCCACCAGTGATTTACAGGGGGCAGATACGCAGTATTTT. It is translated as CATSDLQGADTQYF.